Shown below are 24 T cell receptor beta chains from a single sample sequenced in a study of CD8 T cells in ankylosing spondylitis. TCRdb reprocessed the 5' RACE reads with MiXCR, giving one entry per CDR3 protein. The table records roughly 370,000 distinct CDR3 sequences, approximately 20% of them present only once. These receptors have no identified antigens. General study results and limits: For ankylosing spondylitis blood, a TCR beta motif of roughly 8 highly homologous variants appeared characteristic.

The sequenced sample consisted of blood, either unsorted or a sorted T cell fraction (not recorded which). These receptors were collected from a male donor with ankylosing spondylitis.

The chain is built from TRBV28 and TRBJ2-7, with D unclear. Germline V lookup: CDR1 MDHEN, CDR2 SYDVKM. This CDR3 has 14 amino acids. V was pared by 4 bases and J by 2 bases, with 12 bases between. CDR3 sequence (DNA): TGTGCCAGCAGTTCCAGACTGGTCCCCTACGAGCAGTACTTC. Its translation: CASSSRLVPYEQYF.

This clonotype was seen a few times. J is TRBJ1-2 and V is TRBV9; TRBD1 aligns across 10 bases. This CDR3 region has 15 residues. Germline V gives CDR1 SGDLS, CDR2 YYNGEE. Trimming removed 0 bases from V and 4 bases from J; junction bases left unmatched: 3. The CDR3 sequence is CASSVEGQGSYGYTF. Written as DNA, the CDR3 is TGTGCCAGCAGCGTAGAGGGACAGGGGAGCTATGGCTACACCTTC.

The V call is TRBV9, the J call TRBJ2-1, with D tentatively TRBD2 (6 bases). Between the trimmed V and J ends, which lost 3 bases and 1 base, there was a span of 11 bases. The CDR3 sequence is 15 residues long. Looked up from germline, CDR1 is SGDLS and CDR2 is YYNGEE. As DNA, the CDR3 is TGTGCCAGCAGCGCCACCGGGAGATCCTACAATGAGCAGTTCTTC. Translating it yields CASSATGRSYNEQFF.

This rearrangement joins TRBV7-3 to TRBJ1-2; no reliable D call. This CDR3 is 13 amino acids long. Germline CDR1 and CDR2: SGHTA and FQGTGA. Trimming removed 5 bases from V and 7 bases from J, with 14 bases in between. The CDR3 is CASSQPGFVGYTF. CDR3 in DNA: TGTGCCAGCAGCCAACCGGGTTTTGTTGGCTACACCTTC.

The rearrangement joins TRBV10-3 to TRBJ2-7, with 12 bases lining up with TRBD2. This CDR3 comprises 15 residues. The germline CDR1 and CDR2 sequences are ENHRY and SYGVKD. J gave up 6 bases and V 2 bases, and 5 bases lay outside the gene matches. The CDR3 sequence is CAISEGLAGQFEQYF. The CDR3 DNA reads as TGTGCCATCAGTGAGGGACTAGCGGGACAGTTCGAGCAGTACTTC.

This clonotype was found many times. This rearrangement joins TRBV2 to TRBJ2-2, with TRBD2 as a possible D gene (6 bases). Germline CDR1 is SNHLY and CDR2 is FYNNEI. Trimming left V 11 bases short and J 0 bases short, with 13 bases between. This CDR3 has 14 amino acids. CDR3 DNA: TGTGCCGGCACGCCGGGAGCGAACACCGGGGAGCTGTTTTTT. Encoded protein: CAGTPGANTGELFF. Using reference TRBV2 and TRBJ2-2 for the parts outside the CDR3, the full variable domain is EPEVTQTPSHQVTQMGQEVILRCVPISNHLYFYWYRQILGQKVEFLVSFYNNEISEKSEIFDDQFSVERPDGSNFTLKIRSTKLEDSAMYFCAGTPGANTGELFFGEGSRLTVL.

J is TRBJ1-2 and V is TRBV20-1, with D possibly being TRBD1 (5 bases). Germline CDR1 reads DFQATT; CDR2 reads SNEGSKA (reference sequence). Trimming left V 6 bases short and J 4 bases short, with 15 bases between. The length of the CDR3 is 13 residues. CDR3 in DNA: TGCAGTGCCAAAACAGGAGATCTCTATGGCTACACCTTC. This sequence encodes CSAKTGDLYGYTF.

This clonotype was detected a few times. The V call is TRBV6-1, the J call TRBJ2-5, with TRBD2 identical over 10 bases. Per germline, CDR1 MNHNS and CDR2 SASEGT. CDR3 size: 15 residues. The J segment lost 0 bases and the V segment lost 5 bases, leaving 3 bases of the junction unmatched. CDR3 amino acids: CASSRLAGYQETQYF. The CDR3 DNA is TGTGCCAGCAGTAGACTAGCGGGTTACCAAGAGACCCAGTACTTC.

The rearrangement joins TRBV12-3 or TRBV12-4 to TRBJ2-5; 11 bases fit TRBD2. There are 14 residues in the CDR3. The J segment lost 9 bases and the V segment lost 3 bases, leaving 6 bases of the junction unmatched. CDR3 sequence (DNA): TGTGCCAGCAGTTTTACTAGCGGGAGCCGGTCCCAGTACTTC. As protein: CASSFTSGSRSQYF.

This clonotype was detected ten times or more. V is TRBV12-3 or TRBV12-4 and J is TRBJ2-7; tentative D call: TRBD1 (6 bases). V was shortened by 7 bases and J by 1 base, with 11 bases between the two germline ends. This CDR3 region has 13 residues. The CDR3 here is CASIPQGSYEQYF. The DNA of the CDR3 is TGTGCCAGCATACCACAGGGTTCCTACGAGCAGTACTTC.

This CDR3 reads CASSRRTGGDEQYF. For the CDR3, the DNA is TGTGCCAGCAGCCGGCGGACAGGGGGCGACGAGCAGTACTTC. The gene calls are TRBV11-1 and TRBJ2-7, with 11 nucleotides matching TRBD1. Germline CDR1 SGHAT, CDR2 FQDESV (reference sequence). Trimming took 5 bases from V and 5 from J; bases not matched to a gene: 5. The CDR3 has 14 residues.

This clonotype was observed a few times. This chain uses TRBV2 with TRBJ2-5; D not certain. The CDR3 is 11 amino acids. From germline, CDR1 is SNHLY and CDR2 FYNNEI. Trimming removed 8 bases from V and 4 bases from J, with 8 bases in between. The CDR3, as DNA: TGTGCCAGCGGGTGGGGAGAGACCCAGTACTTC. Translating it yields CASGWGETQYF.

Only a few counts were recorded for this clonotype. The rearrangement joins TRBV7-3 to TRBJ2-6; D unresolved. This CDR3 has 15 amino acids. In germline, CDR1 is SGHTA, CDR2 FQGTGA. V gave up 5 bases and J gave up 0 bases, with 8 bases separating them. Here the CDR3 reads CASSPRISGANVLTF. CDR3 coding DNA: TGTGCCAGCAGCCCTCGAATCTCTGGGGCCAACGTCCTGACTTTC.

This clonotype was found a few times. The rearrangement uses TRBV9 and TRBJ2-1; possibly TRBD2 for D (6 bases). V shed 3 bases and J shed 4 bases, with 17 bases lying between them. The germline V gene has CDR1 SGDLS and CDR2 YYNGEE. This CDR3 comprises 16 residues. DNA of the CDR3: TGTGCCAGCAGCGGGGGCGGGATCCTGGGGTACAATGAGCAGTTCTTC. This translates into CASSGGGILGYNEQFF.

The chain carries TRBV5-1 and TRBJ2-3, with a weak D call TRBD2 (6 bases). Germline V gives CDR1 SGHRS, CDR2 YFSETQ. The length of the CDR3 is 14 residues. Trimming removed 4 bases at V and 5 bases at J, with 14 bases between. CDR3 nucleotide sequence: TGCGCCAGCAGCCAGACAAGGAGGGGAGATACGCAGTATTTT. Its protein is CASSQTRRGDTQYF.

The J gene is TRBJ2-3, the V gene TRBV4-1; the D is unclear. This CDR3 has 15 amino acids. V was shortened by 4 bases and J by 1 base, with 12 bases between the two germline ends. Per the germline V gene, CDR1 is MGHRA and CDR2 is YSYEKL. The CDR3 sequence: CASSPISVGTDTQYF. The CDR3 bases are TGCGCCAGCAGCCCGATCTCCGTCGGCACAGATACGCAGTATTTT.

The CDR3 sequence: CSARDQVVLTQYF. DNA of the CDR3: TGCAGTGCTAGAGATCAAGTCGTTCTCACCCAGTACTTC. The chain uses TRBV20-1 and TRBJ2-5; D uncertain. Germline loops: CDR1 DFQATT, CDR2 SNEGSKA (reference sequence). The length of the CDR3 is 13 residues. V was pared by 0 bases and J by 8 bases, with 13 bases between.

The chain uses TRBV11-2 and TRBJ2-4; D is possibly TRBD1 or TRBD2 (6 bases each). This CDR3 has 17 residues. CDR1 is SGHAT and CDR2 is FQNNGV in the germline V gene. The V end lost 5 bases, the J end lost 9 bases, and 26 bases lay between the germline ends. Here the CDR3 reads CASSLPMGGAIRSIQYF. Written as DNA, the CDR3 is TGTGCCAGCAGCCTACCCATGGGGGGCGCGATAAGAAGCATTCAGTACTTC.

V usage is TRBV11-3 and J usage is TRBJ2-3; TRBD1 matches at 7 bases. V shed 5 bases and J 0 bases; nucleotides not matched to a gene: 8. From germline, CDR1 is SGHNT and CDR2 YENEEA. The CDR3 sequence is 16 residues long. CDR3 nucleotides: TGTGCCAGCAGCGTTGGACAGGAGTTAAGCACAGATACGCAGTATTTT. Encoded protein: CASSVGQELSTDTQYF.

The CDR3 coding sequence is TGCGCCAGCAGCTCCAGACCGCCCGGGGACACTGAAGCTTTCTTT. The encoded protein is CASSSRPPGDTEAFF. The chain employs TRBV5-1 and TRBJ1-1, with D unclear. V lost 3 bases, J lost 3 bases, and 15 bases lay in between. Germline assignment: CDR1 SGHRS and CDR2 YFSETQ. The CDR3 consists of 15 residues.

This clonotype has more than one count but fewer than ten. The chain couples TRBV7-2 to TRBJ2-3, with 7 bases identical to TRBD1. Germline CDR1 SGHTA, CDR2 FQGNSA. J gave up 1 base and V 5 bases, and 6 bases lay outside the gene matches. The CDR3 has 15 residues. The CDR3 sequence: CASSQTGRRTDTQYF. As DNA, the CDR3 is TGTGCCAGCAGCCAGACAGGGCGCCGCACAGATACGCAGTATTTT.

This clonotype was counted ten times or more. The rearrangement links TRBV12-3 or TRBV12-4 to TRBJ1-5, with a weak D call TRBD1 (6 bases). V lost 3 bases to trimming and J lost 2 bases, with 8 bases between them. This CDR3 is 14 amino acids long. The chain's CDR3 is CASSLDRGNQPQHF. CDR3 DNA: TGTGCCAGCAGTTTGGACAGAGGCAATCAGCCCCAGCATTTT.

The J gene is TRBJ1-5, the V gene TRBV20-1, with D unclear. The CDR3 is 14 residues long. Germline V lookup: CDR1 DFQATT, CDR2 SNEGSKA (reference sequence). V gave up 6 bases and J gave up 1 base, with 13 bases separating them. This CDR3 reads CSAPNVGSNQPQHF. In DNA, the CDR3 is TGCAGTGCCCCGAACGTGGGAAGCAATCAGCCCCAGCATTTT.

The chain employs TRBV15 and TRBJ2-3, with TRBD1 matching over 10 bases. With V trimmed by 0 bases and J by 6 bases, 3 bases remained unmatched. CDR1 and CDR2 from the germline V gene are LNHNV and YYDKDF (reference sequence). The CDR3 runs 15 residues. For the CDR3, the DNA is TGTGCCACCAGCAGAGAGGGGACAGGGGTGGATACGCAGTATTTT. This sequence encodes CATSREGTGVDTQYF.